The 6 T cell receptor beta chains below were found in one sample sequenced in a study of cytomegalovirus exposure and HLA in healthy donors. Primers included in the PCR were 60 Vbeta and 13 Jbeta primers. Data came from immunoSEQ multiplex PCR; TCRdb stores just in-frame clones and leaves some out. The sample holds 81,000 or so clones, 77% seen once. Sequenced: PBMCs. These TCRs come from a man aged 45-60 years in good health and CMV-seropositive.

V and J are TRBV10-1 and TRBJ1-1; the D gene is possibly TRBD1 (6 bases). V gave up 6 bases and J gave up 5 bases, with 16 bases separating them. The CDR3 is 14 amino acids. The germline CDR1 and CDR2 sequences are WNHNN and SYGVQD (reference sequence). The CDR3 region has the DNA TGCGCCAGCAGCCTTACGGGACACGGTACTGAAGCTTTCTTT. Residues: CASSLTGHGTEAFF.

The chain is built from TRBV5-1 and TRBJ1-3; D is ambiguous. The germline V gene has CDR1 SGHRS and CDR2 YFSETQ. V lost 0 bases and J 10 bases, leaving 17 bases between the germline ends. There are 15 residues in the CDR3. The CDR3 bases are TGCGCCAGCAGCTTGGCCTTAGAGGCCGTTCGGACCATATATTTT. This gives the protein CASSLALEAVRTIYF.

The V and J genes are TRBV4-3 and TRBJ1-3; the D is unclear. Trimming removed 0 bases from V and 2 bases from J, with 11 bases in between. Germline values: CDR1 LGHNA, CDR2 YSLEER. CDR3 length: 16 amino acids. For the CDR3, the DNA is TGCGCCAGCAGCCAAGATCCGACTAAACCTGGAAACACCATATATTTT. It encodes CASSQDPTKPGNTIYF.

The chain has TRBV19 and TRBJ1-3; D not certain. The CDR3 loop spans 14 amino acids. V gave up 5 bases and J gave up 6 bases, with 14 bases separating them. CDR1 is LNHDA and CDR2 is SQIVND in the germline V gene (reference sequence). The CDR3 region has the DNA TGTGCCAGTAGTGTCCGTCCCCAGGAAAACACCATATATTTT. Encoded protein: CASSVRPQENTIYF.

This CDR3 is CASRTGTGGAINEQFF. DNA of the CDR3: TGTGCCAGCAGAACCGGGACAGGGGGCGCAATCAATGAGCAGTTCTTC. V usage is TRBV2 and J usage is TRBJ2-1, with 12 bases aligning to TRBD1. Germline-derived CDR1 and CDR2 are SNHLY and FYNNEI. CDR3 length: 16 amino acids. J was trimmed by 6 bases and V by 6 bases; bases with no gene match: 9.

This clone showed up just once. V usage is TRBV5-4 and J usage is TRBJ2-3; maybe TRBD2 (5 bases). CDR1 and CDR2 from the germline V gene are SGHNT and YYREEE (reference sequence). This CDR3 is 15 amino acids long. The germline V and J ends were trimmed by 0 bases and 5 bases, with 13 bases remaining between them. The CDR3, as DNA: TGTGCCAGCAGCTTGGGATACATTGCGGGAGATACGCAGTATTTT. Residues: CASSLGYIAGDTQYF.